This T cell receptor beta chain was profiled in a study of blood T cell repertoires in COVID-19. Study at large: Acute and convalescent COVID-19 samples came from the United States, Italy and Spain. The analysed material was cDNA or gDNA that came from T cells, B-cell-depleted T cells, or PBMCs.

Per the study methods: Estimation of nucleated cell counts was performed using reference gene primer amplification. Method: immunoSEQ multiplex PCR; TCRdb's copy keeps in-frame clones and lacks some. V and J calls and clone size are copied from that table; D and trimming were computed from the DNA. The data show 90,000 to 100,000 clones, roughly 80% seen once. The CDR3 extends over 16 amino acids. Germline values: CDR1 SGHVS, CDR2 FNYEAQ. V lost 5 bases and J lost 5; bases outside the gene matches: 8. The chain links TRBV7-6 to TRBJ1-6, with 8 bases that match TRBD1. Sequencing was performed on peripheral blood. This TCR came from a man aged 55 to 70 with acute or convalescent COVID-19. The CDR3 region is CASSAMTGVDNSPLHF. The CDR3 DNA is TGTGCCAGCAGCGCAATGACAGGGGTGGATAATTCACCCCTCCACTTT.